The T cell receptor beta chain under discussion was sequenced for a study of T cell changes during pregnancy in multiple sclerosis. Data came from immunoSEQ multiplex PCR; TCRdb stores just in-frame clones and leaves some out. Altogether around 92,000 clones are present, around 93% being singletons, with the ten largest covering 2.2%. The CDR3 sequence is 15 residues long. The germline V and J ends were trimmed by 5 bases and 5 bases, with 16 bases remaining between them. Per germline, CDR1 KGHSH and CDR2 LQKENI. J is TRBJ2-4 and V is TRBV18; maybe TRBD2 (6 bases). The TCR sequence derives from a female donor with multiple sclerosis, enrolled in a pregnancy study. The starting material was peripheral blood, obtained in the third trimester of pregnancy. CDR3 loop: CASSDPGTPENIQYF. The CDR3 DNA is TGTGCCAGCTCAGACCCAGGGACTCCCGAAAACATTCAGTACTTC. The whole variable domain, remainder taken from reference TRBV18 and TRBJ2-4, is NAGVMQNPRHLVRRRGQEARLRCSPMKGHSHVYWYRQLPEEGLKFMVYLQKENIIDESGMPKERFSAEFPKEGPSILRIQQVVRGDSAAYFCASSDPGTPENIQYFGAGTRLSVL.